A single sample gave rise to the 27 T cell receptor beta chains below, sequenced in a study of blood T cell repertoires in COVID-19. Measured with immunoSEQ multiplex PCR; TCRdb has only the in-frame clones, and not every one. The sample records about 190,000 clones, approximately 89% being singletons. The material sequenced was peripheral blood. The receptor set was obtained from a woman aged 30 to 39 with acute or convalescent COVID-19.

This clone showed up just once. The chain couples TRBV5-1 to TRBJ2-1, with D hard to call. This CDR3 contains 13 residues. The V end lost 1 base, the J end lost 8 bases, and 10 bases lay between the germline ends. The germline gives CDR1 SGHRS, CDR2 YFSETQ. This CDR3 is CASSLLRTDEQFF. The CDR3 coding sequence is TGCGCCAGCAGCTTGCTCAGAACAGATGAGCAGTTCTTC.

The chain carries TRBV21-1 and TRBJ2-2; TRBD1, as called in the table, went unchecked against the DNA. TRBV21-1 counts as a pseudogene. The CDR3 totals 16 residues. The CDR3 bases are TGTGCCAGCAGCAAAAACTGGACAGGGTCAACCGGGGAGCTGTTTTTT. Protein: CASSKNWTGSTGELFF.

The chain recombines TRBV29-1 with TRBJ2-5, with no clear D. This CDR3 contains 12 residues. V was shortened by 6 bases and J by 5 bases, with 13 bases between the two germline ends. CDR1 is SQVTM, CDR2 ANQGSEA, per germline. CDR3 nucleotides: TGCAGCGTCGCGACATATAGGGAGACCCAGTACTTC. Its protein is CSVATYRETQYF.

The chain links TRBV28 to TRBJ1-1, with a possible D match to TRBD1 (5 bases). Trimming stripped 7 bases from V and 5 bases from J, with 23 bases between. Germline lookup yields CDR1 MDHEN and CDR2 SYDVKM. The CDR3 is 16 residues long. The CDR3 nucleotides read TGTGCCAGCATCCTCCCCGGGGACGGGAGGGGAACTGAAGCTTTCTTT. Translating gives CASILPGDGRGTEAFF. Full variable domain (rest looked up from reference TRBV28 and TRBJ1-1): DVKVTQSSRYLVKRTGEKVFLECVQDMDHENMFWYRQDPGLGLRLIYFSYDVKMKEKGDIPEGYSVSREKKERFSLILESASTNQTSMYLCASILPGDGRGTEAFFGQGTRLTVV.

The chain employs TRBV30 and TRBJ1-2, with 10 bases matching TRBD1. Germline CDR1 GTSNPN, CDR2 SVGIG (reference sequence). The length of the CDR3 is 14 residues. V trimming: 2 bases; J trimming: 3 bases; junction bases outside the gene matches: 3. CDR3 residues: CAWSWDRGHYGYTF. DNA of the CDR3: TGTGCCTGGAGTTGGGACAGGGGACACTATGGCTACACCTTC.

The genes are TRBV30 and TRBJ2-1; 12 bases map to TRBD2. This CDR3 region has 12 residues. The V gene's germline CDR1 is GTSNPN and CDR2 SVGIG (reference sequence). Trimming took 4 bases from V and 13 from J; bases not matched to a gene: 5. The CDR3 is CAWILAGGQQFF. The CDR3, as DNA: TGTGCCTGGATCCTAGCGGGAGGGCAACAGTTCTTC.

J is TRBJ2-3 and V is TRBV14; 12 positions agree with TRBD2. Trimming cost V 4 bases and J 4 bases; bases outside gene matches: 9. The CDR3 consists of 17 residues. CDR1 and CDR2 (germline): SGHDN, FVKESK. For the CDR3, the DNA is TGTGCCAGCAGCCCTGGACTAGCGGGACTGGTCGCAGATACGCAGTATTTT. It yields the protein CASSPGLAGLVADTQYF.

This rearrangement joins TRBV5-1 to TRBJ1-1, with D perhaps matching TRBD1 (6 bases). With 3 bases removed from V and 1 base from J, the gap between germline ends came to 10 bases. Germline V CDR1 and CDR2: SGHRS, YFSETQ. CDR3 size: 14 residues. The CDR3 spells CASSYDRPNTEAFF. The DNA for the CDR3 is TGCGCCAGCAGCTACGACAGGCCGAACACTGAAGCTTTCTTT.

The gene calls are TRBV10-3 and TRBJ2-1; possibly TRBD1 for D (5 bases). Germline loops: CDR1 ENHRY, CDR2 SYGVKD. The CDR3 contains 14 residues. The V end lost 6 bases, the J end lost 8 bases, and 17 bases lay between the germline ends. CDR3 in amino acids: CAIRPGSRGDEQFF. In DNA, the CDR3 is TGTGCCATCAGACCGGGTTCTAGGGGCGATGAGCAGTTCTTC.

The chain has TRBV7-9 and TRBJ2-1; 7 nucleotides match TRBD2. Losses at the gene ends were 4 bases for V and 4 bases for J; bases not matched to a gene: 13. From germline, CDR1 is SEHNR and CDR2 FQNEAQ (reference sequence). The CDR3 length is 17 residues. The CDR3 DNA sequence: TGTGCCAGCAGCTCGTCGACTAGCATGGGGTTTTACAATGAGCAGTTCTTC. Its protein product is CASSSSTSMGFYNEQFF.

This chain connects TRBV5-1 to TRBJ1-6; 9 positions match TRBD1. This CDR3 spans 14 amino acids. Per germline, CDR1 SGHRS and CDR2 YFSETQ. Trimming removed 4 bases from V and 10 bases from J; junction bases left unmatched: 6. CDR3 residues: CASSADRGGSPLHF. Written as DNA, the CDR3 is TGCGCCAGCAGCGCCGACAGGGGGGGATCACCCCTCCACTTT. Looking up the rest from reference TRBV5-1 and TRBJ1-6 gives the full variable domain: KAGVTQTPRYLIKTRGQQVTLSCSPISGHRSVSWYQQTPGQGLQFLFEYFSETQRNKGNFPGRFSGRQFSNSRSEMNVSTLELGDSALYLCASSADRGGSPLHFGNGTRLTVT.

The genes are TRBV5-4 and TRBJ1-2; D is uncertain. Germline CDR1 reads SGHNT; CDR2 reads YYREEE (reference sequence). The CDR3 loop spans 15 amino acids. Trimming stripped 0 bases from V and 0 bases from J, with 9 bases between. DNA for the CDR3: TGTGCCAGCAGCTTGGCGCGTGGAGCTAACTATGGCTACACCTTC. Translated, it gives CASSLARGANYGYTF.

The chain carries TRBV5-3 and TRBJ2-6; D remains ambiguous. TRBV5-3 is classed as an ORF, of uncertain function. Trimming cost V 4 bases and J 0 bases, with 17 bases left between them. The CDR3 sequence is 18 residues long. Here the CDR3 DNA reads TGTGCCAGAAGCGCCCCCGTCGACACCGCCTCTGGGGCCAACGTCCTGACTTTC. Translated, it gives CARSAPVDTASGANVLTF.

This chain joins TRBV3-1 (or the pseudogene TRBV3-2) and TRBJ2-4, with TRBD2 matching 8 bases. This CDR3 region has 14 residues. Germline V CDR1 and CDR2: LGHDT, YNNKEL (reference sequence). The trim removed 1 base at V and 8 bases at J, leaving 4 bases unmatched. This chain's CDR3 is CASSQGAGGYIQYF. CDR3 coding DNA: TGTGCCAGCAGCCAAGGGGCGGGAGGTTACATTCAGTACTTC.

The chain carries TRBV2 and TRBJ2-7; 10 bases line up with TRBD2. The germline CDR1 and CDR2 sequences are SNHLY and FYNNEI. The CDR3 contains 16 residues. V lost 3 bases to trimming and J lost 1 base; unmatched junction nucleotides: 6. CDR3 DNA: TGTGCCAGCAGTGAGTTGGCACTAGCGGGGTCCTACGAGCAGTACTTC. Encoded protein: CASSELALAGSYEQYF.

This chain joins TRBV19 and TRBJ2-7; TRBD2 is a possible D gene (5 bases). Germline CDR1 LNHDA, CDR2 SQIVND (reference sequence). The CDR3 runs 13 residues. The V end was cut by 9 bases, the J end by 4 bases, with 16 bases between. The CDR3 loop is CASSKTGYYEQYF. CDR3 sequence (DNA): TGTGCCAGCTCCAAAACGGGATATTACGAGCAGTACTTC.

V is TRBV28 and J is TRBJ2-5, with 7 positions matching TRBD1. V dropped 7 bases and J dropped 5; count of bases not matched to a gene: 4. This CDR3 comprises 12 residues. Germline V gives CDR1 MDHEN, CDR2 SYDVKM. The CDR3 DNA is TGTGCCAGCAAACAGGGGTTGGAGACCCAGTACTTC. Encoded protein: CASKQGLETQYF.

The J gene is TRBJ2-7, the V gene TRBV21-1; the D call of TRBD1 is as the table states it, not checked on the DNA. TRBV21-1 represents a pseudogene. The CDR3 runs to 15 residues. The chain's CDR3 is CASSKGGADSYEQYF. The CDR3 coding sequence is TGTGCCAGCAGCAAAGGGGGCGCGGACTCCTACGAGCAGTACTTC.

The chain carries TRBV6-5 and TRBJ1-6; TRBD1 might be the D (6 bases). Trimming stripped 8 bases from V and 5 bases from J, with 10 bases between. The germline V gene encodes CDR1 MNHEY and CDR2 SVGAGI. This CDR3 is 13 amino acids long. CDR3 in amino acids: CASHTGNNSPLHF. The CDR3 DNA follows: TGTGCCAGCCACACAGGGAATAATTCACCCCTCCACTTT.

The CDR3 protein is CASTLGGSYNEQFF. Written as DNA, the CDR3 is TGTGCCAGCACTTTGGGGGGGTCCTACAATGAGCAGTTCTTC. The chain links TRBV27 to TRBJ2-1, with 7 bases identical to TRBD2. Trimming removed 7 bases from V and 1 base from J; junction bases left unmatched: 4. Germline V gene lookup returns CDR1 MNHEY and CDR2 SMNVEV (reference sequence). The CDR3 is 14 residues long.

The chain combines TRBV6-1 with TRBJ1-1, with 7 positions matching TRBD1. Trimming cost V 1 base and J 6 bases; bases outside gene matches: 5. The CDR3 totals 14 residues. The V gene's germline CDR1 is MNHNS and CDR2 SASEGT. The CDR3 DNA is TGTGCCAGCAGTGAAGTTACAGGGGCCTCTGAAGCTTTCTTT. Protein product: CASSEVTGASEAFF.

The V gene is TRBV5-1, the J gene TRBJ2-7, with a weak D call TRBD2 (6 bases). CDR1 is SGHRS, CDR2 YFSETQ, per germline. This CDR3 region has 15 residues. Trimming shortened V by 4 bases and J by 6 bases, and 20 bases separated the two germline ends. For the CDR3, the DNA is TGCGCCAGCAGCCAAGACCCCGGGACTGAATTCGAGCAGTACTTC. It codes for CASSQDPGTEFEQYF. Complete variable domain (other parts from reference TRBV5-1 and TRBJ2-7): KAGVTQTPRYLIKTRGQQVTLSCSPISGHRSVSWYQQTPGQGLQFLFEYFSETQRNKGNFPGRFSGRQFSNSRSEMNVSTLELGDSALYLCASSQDPGTEFEQYFGPGTRLTVT.

The rearrangement links TRBV7-2 to TRBJ2-1; D may be TRBD1 (6 bases). This CDR3 comprises 13 residues. Trimming removed 10 bases from V and 0 bases from J, with 10 bases in between. Germline V gene sequence: CDR1 SGHTA, CDR2 FQGNSA. The CDR3 bases are TGTGCCACCCAGGGGATCTCCTACAATGAGCAGTTCTTC. It yields the protein CATQGISYNEQFF.

V gene TRBV29-1 combines with J gene TRBJ2-1; TRBD2 might be the D (6 bases). The germline V and J ends were trimmed by 4 bases and 4 bases, with 11 bases remaining between them. This CDR3 comprises 13 residues. Looked up from germline, CDR1 is SQVTM and CDR2 is ANQGSEA. The DNA of the CDR3 is TGCAGCGTTGGGCGGGACCTTTACAATGAGCAGTTCTTC. It is translated as CSVGRDLYNEQFF.

The chain combines TRBV6-2 or TRBV6-3 with TRBJ2-1; 13 nucleotides line up with TRBD2. The CDR3 sequence is 16 residues long. J was trimmed by 10 bases and V by 0 bases; bases with no gene match: 6. CDR1 and CDR2 (germline): MNHEY, SVGEGT. The CDR3 region has the DNA TGTGCCAGCAGTTACTCTCCGGGACTAGCGGGAAACGAGCAGTTCTTC. Its protein product is CASSYSPGLAGNEQFF.

This sequence joins TRBV30 and TRBJ1-3; no reliable D call. The germline V gene encodes CDR1 GTSNPN and CDR2 SVGIG (reference sequence). Deletions cut 2 bases from V and 10 bases from J, with 9 bases between. The CDR3 is 11 amino acids. In nucleotides, the CDR3 is TGTGCCTGGAGTCGCGTAGAGACCATATATTTT. The encoded protein is CAWSRVETIYF. Complete variable domain (other parts from reference TRBV30 and TRBJ1-3): SQTIHQWPATLVQPVGSPLSLECTVEGTSNPNLYWYRQAAGRGLQLLFYSVGIGQISSEVPQNLSASRPQDRQFILSSKKLLLSDSGFYLCAWSRVETIYFGEGSWLTVV.

The V gene is TRBV15, the J gene TRBJ1-5; D unclear. The CDR3 is made up of 13 amino acids. The germline CDR1 and CDR2 sequences are LNHNV and YYDKDF (reference sequence). V lost 0 bases, J lost 6 bases, and 6 bases lay in between. CDR3 nucleotides: TGTGCCACCAGCAGAGATCTGGCTCAGCCCCAGCATTTT. Protein product: CATSRDLAQPQHF.